This TCR beta chain derives from a study of cytomegalovirus exposure and HLA in healthy donors. The study's findings and limits: Earlier analysis found most TCR beta V segments productive about 87% or about 30% of the time. The CMV antigen specificity of a few CMV-associated chains was confirmed through in vitro analysis. A later examination showed that TCR association rates differed by HLA locus, with DRB1 most and HLA-C fewest. Other equally common chains were less clonally expanded than HLA-associated TCR beta chains, a later analysis showed.

About this clone: Its antigen is currently unknown.

PCR employed 60 Vbeta and 13 Jbeta primers. Some clones are missing from TCRdb's copy, which holds only in-frame ones; the method was immunoSEQ multiplex PCR. This table holds about 110,000 clones, approximately 82% found once. The CDR3 has 14 residues. Losses at the gene ends were 1 base for V and 3 bases for J; bases not matched to a gene: 2. Germline values: CDR1 MGHRA, CDR2 YSYEKL. This sequence originates from a man aged 40-50 years in good health and CMV-seronegative. V usage is TRBV4-1 and J usage is TRBJ2-5, with 7 nucleotides matching TRBD2. Sequencing was performed on PBMCs. The CDR3 bases are TGCGCCAGCAGCCAAGCGGGGGGAGAAGAGACCCAGTACTTC. Its translation is CASSQAGGEETQYF.